Here is one T cell receptor (beta chain) with its context. This record belongs to a study of blood T cell repertoires in COVID-19. At the level of the study: Researchers got acute and convalescent COVID-19 samples from the United States, Italy and Spain. Sample material is recorded as cDNA or gDNA derived from T cells, B-cell-depleted T cells, or PBMCs.

Trimming pared 1 base from V and 4 bases from J, leaving 13 bases between. Germline CDR1 reads SGHVS; CDR2 reads FQNEAQ. The CDR3 loop spans 15 amino acids. How the authors handled the data: Researchers report that nucleated cell counts were estimated from reference gene primer amplification. Generated by immunoSEQ multiplex PCR, the TCRdb table keeps only in-frame clones and is missing some. Clone size and V and J calls were adopted from that table, with D and trimming inferred from the DNA. The profile shows over 35,000 clones, about three quarters of them singletons. The specimen was peripheral blood. The receptor comes from a man aged 55 to 70 with active COVID-19. This chain connects TRBV7-8 to TRBJ2-5, with D possibly being TRBD2 (6 bases). The CDR3 DNA is TGTGCCAGCAGCTTAGGGCAAGCGGGTGGAGAGACCCAGTACTTC. Translated, it gives CASSLGQAGGETQYF.